This TCR beta chain was observed in a study of CD8 T cells in Susac syndrome (dated by TCRdb to the late 2010s). Some background on the complete study: Of the Susac syndrome patients who were sequenced, more than five had clinically active disease and eight were in clinical remission. Repertoire sequencing was used to test whether CD8+ T cell activation and differentiation in Susac syndrome was antigen driven. At the time of blood withdrawal, Susac syndrome patients were either therapy-naive, taking corticosteroids (with some also receiving IVIg), or on IVIg alone. Clonality of the CD8+ T cell repertoire was compared between about a dozen healthy donors, approximately 14 Susac syndrome patients and about 15 multiple sclerosis patients. Results the study describes overall, beyond this receptor: The number of individuals in the TCR sequencing and HLA analysis was acknowledged as relatively small. Clonal expansion was seen in Susac syndrome CD8+ repertoires, peaking in CD8+ TEMRA cells and being greater in clinically active patients than in remitting ones. Looking at Susac-specific public clones, the researchers identified some 16 in the total CD8+ repertoire and five or six in the CD8+ TEMRA repertoire.

RNA was extracted using the RNeasy kit, and roughly 0.5 to 1 microgram was reverse transcribed with random hexamers. TCR beta CDR3 regions were amplified with the immunoSEQ multiplex PCR assay covering 54 Vbeta and 13 Jbeta segments. PCR amplification bias was corrected using a synthetic template baseline for primer optimization and computational correction. The authors' pipeline ran thus. Only productive sequences were kept, with reads annotated to V, D and J genes according to IMGT and analyzed in immunoSEQ Analyzer. Clonality was computed as one minus Shannon entropy normalized by log2 of the number of productive unique sequences. For each patient and control, public and private clones were evaluated among the 100 most prevalent clones. A clone was defined as Susac-specific if it was absent from the healthy and MS cohorts, from approximately 980 published viral clones and from other ImmuneACCESS disease sequences. The public reads were quality trimmed at Q25 with fastp and then assembled into clones with MiXCR by TCRdb, keeping productive beta chains. Each entry merges the rows of one CDR3 protein and shows their most common DNA and genes. What appears here as the V and J calls and clone size reflects TCRdb's work, not the paper's. The sample table contains under 200,000 distinct CDR3 sequences; only one count was recorded for approximately 95% of them. The ten biggest clones cover around 0.16% of the sample.

Peripheral blood CD8+ and CD4+ T cells from healthy donors, Susac syndrome patients and multiple sclerosis patients were profiled using high-throughput TCR beta sequencing. Susac syndrome patients met recently defined diagnostic criteria for definite or probable disease. Bulk CD8+ and CD4+ T cells were purified by magnetic negative isolation, while CD8+ TEMRA cells were enriched using FACS. Blood was drawn into EDTA tubes, processed within 24 hours, and PBMCs were isolated by density gradient centrifugation. PBMCs destined for TCR sequencing were cryopreserved in liquid nitrogen and later thawed in a 37 °C water bath. The sorted or isolated CD4+, CD8+ and CD8+ TEMRA cells reached a purity of at least 90%. V loses 0 bases of germline sequence and J loses 4 bases, and the interval between the two ends is 4 bases. The germline V gene (reference sequence) specifies LNHNV as CDR1 and YYDKDF as CDR2. Inclusive of the bounding cysteine and phenylalanine, the CDR3 is 13 residues long. Only the CDR3 region is kept as DNA, spanning 39 bases read in frame from base 1.

As regards this clonotype: Its antigen is unknown. No base quality values were provided; no much bigger clone lies one nucleotide off.

The sequence joins TRBV15 to TRBJ2-1; the D segment cannot be called with confidence. The sequenced material came from CD8+ T cells from PBMCs. The receptor was isolated from a human donor with Susac syndrome. The nucleotide sequence reads TGTGCCACCAGCAGAGATAATTACAATGAGCAGTTCTTC. Translation gives CATSRDNYNEQFF.